A selection of T cell receptor beta chains follows, all from one sample in a study of brain metastases from non-small cell lung cancer. This table comes from immunoSEQ multiplex PCR, and its TCRdb copy is limited to in-frame clones, with some not included. The profile covers about 1,400 clones, with 80% appearing a single time and around 19% taken by the ten largest. Sequenced sample: tumor-adjacent normal tissue. These receptors originate from a donor aged 40 or older with non-small cell lung cancer. Each CDR3 is given with its conserved first and last residue. The D gene is left open where the match is weak. Some rows have no size entry. The others give once, few or many, or a class for an expanded clone.

d_call	clone_size	v_call	j_call	cdr3_aa	cdr3_nt
TRBD2	-	TRBV9	TRBJ2-1	CASSLRLAGSVAYNEQFF	TGTGCCAGCAGCCTTAGACTAGCGGGGTCCGTCGCCTACAATGAGCAGTTCTTC
TRBD2	-	TRBV27	TRBJ2-3	CASKILAGTDTQYF	TGTGCCAGCAAGATCCTAGCGGGCACAGATACGCAGTATTTT
TRBD2	-	TRBV2	TRBJ2-3	CASQFGGGGTDTQYF	TGTGCCAGCCAGTTTGGCGGGGGGGGCACAGATACGCAGTATTTT
-	-	TRBV7-9	TRBJ1-6	CASEGETGISPLHF	TGTGCCAGCGAAGGGGAGACGGGGATTTCACCCCTCCACTTT
-	-	TRBV5-4	TRBJ1-3	CASSYSGEYGNTIYF	TGTGCCAGCAGCTATTCAGGGGAATACGGAAACACCATATATTTT
TRBD2	-	TRBV3-1/TRBV3-2	TRBJ2-3	CASSRLAGAPTDTQYF	TGTGCCAGCAGTCGCCTAGCGGGGGCCCCCACAGATACGCAGTATTTT
-	-	TRBV15	TRBJ1-1	CATSRDRPAEAFF	TGTGCCACCAGCAGGGATCGTCCCGCTGAAGCTTTCTTT
TRBD1	once	TRBV24-1	TRBJ2-7	CATNDTSTGIYEQYF	TGTGCCACCAATGATACCTCGACAGGGATCTACGAGCAGTACTTC
-	-	TRBV25-1	TRBJ1-1	CASSEGGTAGAFF	TGTGCCAGCAGTGAAGGGGGTACCGCTGGAGCTTTCTTT
-	-	TRBV20-1	TRBJ2-1	CSASTSPDNEQFF	TGCAGTGCTAGTACTAGTCCGGACAATGAGCAGTTCTTC
-	-	TRBV6-6	TRBJ1-5	CASSYSENQPQHF	TGTGCCAGCAGTTACTCAGAAAATCAGCCCCAGCATTTT
-	-	TRBV7-9	TRBJ1-5	CASSFGGGQPQHF	TGTGCCAGCAGCTTCGGTGGGGGTCAGCCCCAGCATTTT
-	-	TRBV4-2	TRBJ1-3	CASSQAVKSSGNTIYF	TGTGCCAGCAGCCAAGCTGTAAAGAGCTCTGGAAACACCATATATTTT
TRBD2	-	TRBV7-2	TRBJ2-1	CASSSPTLLAGGKQFF	TGTGCCAGCAGCTCCCCTACCCTTCTAGCGGGGGGAAAGCAGTTCTTC
-	once	TRBV7-2	TRBJ1-5	CASSLEAGANQPQHF	TGTGCCAGCAGCTTAGAGGCAGGGGCAAATCAGCCCCAGCATTTT
-	few	TRBV6-5	TRBJ2-5	CASSYLGEETQYF	TGTGCCAGCAGTTACCTAGGGGAGGAGACCCAGTACTTC
-	-	TRBV28	TRBJ2-5	CASSFQYQETQYF	TGTGCCAGCAGTTTCCAGTACCAAGAGACCCAGTACTTC
-	-	TRBV6-5	TRBJ2-1	CASSLAYYLYNEQFF	TGTGCCAGCAGTCTAGCGTATTACCTGTACAATGAGCAGTTCTTC
-	-	TRBV10-3	TRBJ2-2	CAISEFQGNTGELFF	TGTGCCATCAGTGAGTTCCAGGGGAACACCGGGGAGCTGTTTTTT
-	-	TRBV27	TRBJ1-3	CASSEFGPSRNTIYF	TGTGCCAGCAGTGAGTTCGGGCCCAGTCGGAACACCATATATTTT
-	-	TRBV5-6	TRBJ2-1	CASSLQVSREQFF	TGTGCCAGCAGCTTGCAAGTGTCGAGGGAGCAGTTCTTC
TRBD2	-	TRBV4-3	TRBJ2-1	CASSPVVRAGGRSLPYNEQFF	TGCGCCAGCAGCCCGGTAGTTCGGGCGGGGGGCCGGTCTCTCCCTTACAATGAGCAGTTCTTC